This paragraph reports one TCR beta chain. Deletions cut 4 bases from V and 2 bases from J, with 14 bases between. This CDR3 comprises 15 residues. Multiplex PCR with BIOMED2 TRB-A/B primer pools amplified TRB rearrangements. TCRdb re-analysed the multiplex PCR reads in MiXCR, keeping a single row per CDR3 protein. The table includes 8,000 to 9,500 distinct CDR3 sequences, about 40% detected once. These data originate in a study of T and B cells in COVID-19 patients. Study background: Recovered patients mostly had mild to moderate COVID-19 managed as outpatients. The recovered cohort's median age was roughly 34 years, versus over 60 years in active infection. Of about 20 active-infection patients, 12 were critically ill with mechanical ventilation or extracorporeal membrane oxygenation.

Each TRB amplification used roughly 220-550 ng of genomic DNA from blood. The chain couples TRBV12-3 or TRBV12-4 to TRBJ1-2, with D possibly being TRBD1 (5 bases). The sequence derives from a human donor with active COVID-19. The source material was blood. The CDR3 loop is CASSSPTVLNYGYTF. The CDR3 region has the DNA TGTGCCAGCAGTTCCCCGACAGTTTTAAACTATGGCTACACCTTC.